This T cell receptor (beta chain) was sequenced in a study of OX40 agonist ivuxolimab in advanced cancers. Sequenced by immunoSEQ multiplex PCR; TCRdb stores in-frame clones only, minus some. Of around 100,000 clones listed, 89% were seen once; the top ten hold 0.15% to 0.2%. Germline CDR1 is SGHVS and CDR2 is FQNEAQ. CDR3 size: 14 residues. Trimming at V came to 7 bases and at J to 2 bases, leaving 4 bases not matched to a gene. This sequence originates from an adult with an advanced solid tumor such as melanoma, head and neck, liver or kidney cancer. This chain uses TRBV7-8 with TRBJ2-2; TRBD2 matches at 7 bases. The source material was CD4+ or CD8+ T cells sorted from blood, sampled in a trial of the OX40 agonist ivuxolimab. The CDR3 is CASILAVNTGELFF. The CDR3 DNA is TGTGCCAGCATCCTAGCGGTAAACACCGGGGAGCTGTTTTTT.